A single sample is the source of the 18 T cell receptor beta chains below, sequenced in a study of T cells of healthy individuals. TCRdb redid the calling of the 5' RACE reads with MiXCR, one entry per CDR3 protein. The table lists about 40,000 distinct CDR3 sequences, about 5% of them singletons, with approximately 8.5% in the top ten. The receptor set was obtained from a human donor in good health.

CDR3 bases: TGCGCCAGCAGCCAAGATCTTGGGGGCTCCTACGAGCAGTACTTC. It is translated as CASSQDLGGSYEQYF. V is TRBV4-3 and J is TRBJ2-7; D may correspond to TRBD1 or TRBD2 (5 bases each). V lost 0 bases and J 0 bases, leaving 9 bases between the germline ends. CDR3 length: 15 amino acids. Germline V gives CDR1 LGHNA, CDR2 YSLEER.

This rearrangement joins TRBV19 to TRBJ2-7, with D possibly called TRBD1 or TRBD2 (6 bases each). Germline V gene sequence: CDR1 LNHDA, CDR2 SQIVND (reference sequence). V was clipped by 6 bases and J by 2 bases, with 17 bases between them. CDR3 length equals 15 residues. The CDR3 loop is CASSPGAASTYEQYF. The CDR3 DNA reads TGTGCCAGTAGCCCGGGGGCTGCATCGACCTACGAGCAGTACTTC.

This clonotype was recorded at least ten times. The V gene is TRBV6-1, the J gene TRBJ1-4, with D tentatively TRBD1 (6 bases). With 5 bases removed from V and 5 bases from J, the gap between germline ends came to 12 bases. Germline CDR1 is MNHNS and CDR2 is SASEGT. This CDR3 has 14 amino acids. CDR3 DNA: TGTGCCAGCAGTCTACAGGGAACAAATGAAAAACTGTTTTTT. Amino acid sequence: CASSLQGTNEKLFF.

This clonotype was detected only a few times. The rearrangement links TRBV24-1 to TRBJ2-2; no clear D gene. The germline V gene encodes CDR1 KGHDR and CDR2 SFDVKD. The V end was cut by 2 bases, the J end by 3 bases, with 6 bases between. The CDR3 consists of 14 residues. CDR3 DNA sequence: TGTGCCACCAGTGATTCTCCCGACACCGGGGAGCTGTTTTTT. Translated: CATSDSPDTGELFF.

This clonotype was picked up many times. The chain is built from TRBV18 and TRBJ2-7, with D maybe TRBD2 (6 bases). Trimming removed 2 bases from V and 6 bases from J, with 14 bases in between. The germline gives CDR1 KGHSH, CDR2 LQKENI. This CDR3 has 14 residues. CDR3 coding DNA: TGTGCCAGCTCACCATCGTCCCCTAGCGCCGAGCAGTACTTC. Protein product: CASSPSSPSAEQYF. Full variable domain (outside the CDR3, taken from reference TRBV18 and TRBJ2-7): NAGVMQNPRHLVRRRGQEARLRCSPMKGHSHVYWYRQLPEEGLKFMVYLQKENIIDESGMPKERFSAEFPKEGPSILRIQQVVRGDSAAYFCASSPSSPSAEQYFGPGTRLTVT.

V is TRBV28 and J is TRBJ1-2; D is possibly TRBD1 (5 bases). Between the trimmed V and J ends, which lost 6 bases and 1 base, there was a span of 9 bases. This CDR3 has 13 residues. Germline CDR1 and CDR2: MDHEN and SYDVKM. This CDR3 is CASSETDNYGYTF. The DNA of the CDR3 is TGTGCCAGCAGCGAGACAGATAACTATGGCTACACCTTC.

Ten or more counts support this clonotype. This chain uses TRBV20-1 with TRBJ2-7; D gene ambiguous. This CDR3 region has 10 residues. Per germline, CDR1 DFQATT and CDR2 SNEGSKA (reference sequence). Between the trimmed V and J ends, which lost 6 bases and 6 bases, there was a span of 9 bases. CDR3 protein: CSAAEFEQYF. The CDR3 DNA sequence: TGCAGTGCAGCAGAATTCGAGCAGTACTTC.

This clonotype was seen at least ten times. The chain carries TRBV27 and TRBJ2-7; D unclear. Germline-derived CDR1 and CDR2 are MNHEY and SMNVEV (reference sequence). The CDR3 is 13 amino acids. Trimming took 5 bases from V and 3 from J, leaving 11 bases between them. The CDR3 nucleotides are TGTGCCAGCAGTACCCCCCCGGGCTACGAGCAGTACTTC. The encoded protein is CASSTPPGYEQYF.

At least ten counts were recorded for this clonotype. The V call is TRBV7-9, the J call TRBJ1-1; TRBD1 is a possible D gene (5 bases). In germline, CDR1 is SEHNR, CDR2 FQNEAQ (reference sequence). With 1 base removed from V and 4 bases from J, the gap between germline ends came to 13 bases. The CDR3 loop spans 15 amino acids. The CDR3 region is CASSLGGYGGTEAFF. The CDR3 nucleotides read TGTGCCAGCAGCTTAGGGGGGTACGGGGGCACTGAAGCTTTCTTT.

This clonotype was picked up many times. The V and J genes are TRBV6-5 and TRBJ1-1; D is perhaps TRBD1 (5 bases). Germline V gene sequence: CDR1 MNHEY, CDR2 SVGAGI. This CDR3 spans 14 amino acids. With 5 bases removed from V and 5 bases from J, the gap between germline ends came to 15 bases. The DNA for the CDR3 is TGTGCCAGCAGTACCGGACCAGGGAGTACTGAAGCTTTCTTT. This translates into CASSTGPGSTEAFF.

In its sample, this clonotype is medium-sized. The chain is built from TRBV20-1 and TRBJ1-1, with 7 bases aligning to TRBD1. The CDR3 is made up of 14 amino acids. The germline V gene has CDR1 DFQATT and CDR2 SNEGSKA (reference sequence). Trimming removed 3 bases from V and 5 bases from J; junction bases left unmatched: 9. The CDR3 nucleotides read TGCAGTGCTAGCATTCCGGGACAGACAACTGAAGCTTTCTTT. Its translation is CSASIPGQTTEAFF.

The chain recombines TRBV29-1 with TRBJ1-1; the D is unclear. V shed 0 bases and J shed 0 bases, with 17 bases lying between them. In germline, CDR1 is SQVTM, CDR2 ANQGSEA. The CDR3 runs to 17 residues. CDR3: CSVEDRQAHSMNTEAFF. Written as DNA, the CDR3 is TGCAGCGTTGAAGATCGCCAGGCACATAGCATGAACACTGAAGCTTTCTTT.

This clonotype has a count of ten or more. The chain recombines TRBV12-5 with TRBJ2-3, with TRBD1 identical over 10 bases. Germline V CDR1 and CDR2: LGHNT, FRNRAP. The CDR3 spans 15 residues. V trimming: 7 bases; J trimming: 5 bases; junction bases outside the gene matches: 9. CDR3 loop: CASAEGQGRRDTQYF. The CDR3, as DNA: TGTGCTAGTGCCGAGGGACAGGGGAGGAGAGATACGCAGTATTTT.

This clonotype was found a few times. In nucleotides, the CDR3 is TGTGCCAGCAGCTTGGGACTAGCGGGAGAGAATGAGCAGTTCTTC. Translating gives CASSLGLAGENEQFF. The chain has TRBV7-8 and TRBJ2-1; 14 bases are shared with TRBD2. Trimming at V came to 3 bases and at J to 7 bases, leaving 2 bases not matched to a gene. The CDR3 runs 15 residues. The V gene's germline CDR1 is SGHVS and CDR2 FQNEAQ.

In its sample, this clonotype was seen many times. The gene calls are TRBV21-1 and TRBJ1-5; TRBD1, the table's D call, was not compared with the DNA. TRBV21-1 is a documented pseudogene. There are 15 residues in the CDR3. DNA of the CDR3: TGTGCCAGCAGCAAAGGGACAGGGGGCAATCAGCCCCAGCATTTT. This sequence encodes CASSKGTGGNQPQHF.

This clonotype was picked up many times. The chain uses TRBV2 and TRBJ1-6; 7 bases fit TRBD1. Germline CDR1 is SNHLY and CDR2 is FYNNEI. J was trimmed by 6 bases and V by 11 bases; bases with no gene match: 7. The CDR3 runs 13 residues. The CDR3: CAADTGVNSPLHF. In DNA, the CDR3 is TGTGCCGCGGACACAGGGGTTAATTCACCCCTCCACTTT.

This clonotype came up a few times. This chain joins TRBV9 and TRBJ1-5; TRBD1 is a possible D gene (6 bases). Trimming pared 3 bases from V and 4 bases from J, leaving 11 bases between. The CDR3 length is 14 residues. Looked up from germline, CDR1 is SGDLS and CDR2 is YYNGEE. The CDR3, as DNA: TGTGCCAGCAGCGCTACAGGGCAGAATCAGCCCCAGCATTTT. It encodes CASSATGQNQPQHF.

The V call is TRBV2, the J call TRBJ2-2, with D unclear. Germline V gene data show CDR1 as SNHLY and CDR2 as FYNNEI. V was shortened by 5 bases and J by 4 bases, with 11 bases between the two germline ends. The CDR3 length is 14 residues. CDR3 residues: CASSSPGRTGELFF. CDR3 bases: TGTGCCAGCAGTTCCCCCGGGCGCACCGGGGAGCTGTTTTTT.